This TCR beta chain is from a study of blood T cell repertoires in COVID-19. For the study at large: The United States, Italy and Spain were the sources of the acute and convalescent COVID-19 samples. PBMCs, B-cell-depleted T cells, or T cells were the source of the cDNA or gDNA that made up the material.

How the authors handled the data: Reference gene primer amplification gave nucleated cell count estimates. The data were produced by immunoSEQ multiplex PCR, yet TCRdb's version contains in-frame clones alone and is incomplete. V, J and clone size derive from that table, while D and trimming were established from the DNA sequence. The table has 450,000 or so clones, 89% seen once. Germline V lookup: CDR1 LNHDA, CDR2 SQIVND (reference sequence). The CDR3 covers 17 residues. V shed 2 bases, J shed 2 bases, and the junction held 8 bases outside the gene matches. Specimen: peripheral blood. This chain uses TRBV19 with TRBJ2-2; TRBD1 matches 7 bases. The receptor comes from a man younger than 35 with COVID-19, enrolled during active disease. The CDR3 nucleotides are TGTGCCAGTAGTATATCCCCAAGGACAGGAAACACCGGGGAGCTGTTTTTT. Translation gives CASSISPRTGNTGELFF. Supplemented by reference TRBV19 and TRBJ2-2, the full variable domain reads DGGITQSPKYLFRKEGQNVTLSCEQNLNHDAMYWYRQDPGQGLRLIYYSQIVNDFQKGDIAEGYSVSREKKESFPLTVTSAQKNPTAFYLCASSISPRTGNTGELFFGEGSRLTVL.